One and the same sample provided the 3 T cell receptor beta chains below, sequenced in a study of T cells in Graves' hyperthyroidism and ophthalmopathy. The TCR beta CDR3 regions underwent amplification using RNA transcripts as the source. First-round RT-PCR with HTBI primers amplified the TCR CDR3 region. MiXCR, run by TCRdb on the multiplex PCR reads, gives a single entry per CDR3 protein. This sample has around 420,000 distinct CDR3 sequences, with less than 20% found just once. The sample comprised blood. These receptors were obtained from a woman aged 18-29 years with Graves' hyperthyroidism.

This chain links TRBV2 with TRBJ1-6; 9 nucleotides align to TRBD1. The CDR3 contains 15 residues. Germline assignment: CDR1 SNHLY and CDR2 FYNNEI. Losses at the gene ends were 6 bases for V and 3 bases for J; bases not matched to a gene: 3. CDR3 sequence: CASRGQGIYNSPLHF. The CDR3 coding sequence is TGTGCCAGCAGAGGACAGGGGATCTATAATTCACCCCTCCACTTT.

A remark on this clonotype: This may be a read error, as it is one base from a much larger clone. This chain joins TRBV7-9 and TRBJ1-4; possible D gene TRBD1, 5 bases. Germline values: CDR1 SEHNR, CDR2 FQNEAQ (reference sequence). V lost 5 bases and J 10 bases, leaving 23 bases between the germline ends. The CDR3 consists of 16 residues. CDR3 residues: CASSHPLRAGTTKLFF. The CDR3 DNA reads TGTGCCAGCAGCCACCCCCTCAGGGCGGGAACGACAAAACTGTTTTTT.

This clonotype was observed many times. The chain has TRBV7-8 and TRBJ2-3; TRBD2 agrees at 7 bases. Germline CDR1 SGHVS, CDR2 FQNEAQ. CDR3 size: 16 residues. The junction had 6 bases not matched to a gene; V was cut back by 1 base and J by 2 bases. The CDR3 loop is CASSLVGGQNTDTQYF. In DNA, the CDR3 is TGTGCCAGCAGCTTAGTGGGAGGGCAGAACACAGATACGCAGTATTTT.